A selection of T cell receptor beta chains follows, all from one sample in a study of tissue T cells after allogeneic stem cell transplantation. TCRdb keeps only in-frame clones here, not all; method: immunoSEQ multiplex PCR. The sample carries under 4,500 clones, 60% to 70% recorded once. The source material was left colon tissue, sampled at autopsy. These receptors came from a male donor at least 60 years old with lung cancer. Each CDR3 is given with its conserved first and last residue. A D gene is named only where the DNA matches it firmly. Not every row has a clone size; where given, it reads once, few, many or a size class.

abundance: -
d_gene: -
j_gene: TRBJ2-7
v_gene: TRBV6-6
CDR3nt: TGTGCCAGCAGGCCGGGACTCTACGAGCAGTACTTC
CDR3aa: CASRPGLYEQYF

abundance: -
d_gene: TRBD2
j_gene: TRBJ2-5
v_gene: TRBV20-1
CDR3nt: TGCAGTGCTAGTAGTCAGCTAGCGGGAGGAGGGACCCAGTACTTC
CDR3aa: CSASSQLAGGGTQYF

abundance: -
d_gene: -
j_gene: TRBJ1-4
v_gene: TRBV7-8
CDR3nt: TGTGCCAGCAGCTTATCCCGCGGAGGGGGACTGTTTTTT
CDR3aa: CASSLSRGGGLFF

abundance: -
d_gene: -
j_gene: TRBJ1-1
v_gene: TRBV5-1
CDR3nt: TGCGCCAGCAGCTGGGACACGAACACTGAAGCTTTCTTT
CDR3aa: CASSWDTNTEAFF

abundance: -
d_gene: TRBD2
j_gene: TRBJ2-1
v_gene: TRBV11-2
CDR3nt: TGTGCCAGCAGCGAAGCGGGGCAGGTATACAATGAGCAGTTCTTC
CDR3aa: CASSEAGQVYNEQFF

abundance: -
d_gene: -
j_gene: TRBJ2-3
v_gene: TRBV18
CDR3nt: TGTGCCAGCTCACCCCCTAGCACAGATACGCAGTATTTT
CDR3aa: CASSPPSTDTQYF

abundance: few
d_gene: -
j_gene: TRBJ2-7
v_gene: TRBV7-9
CDR3nt: TGTGCCAGCAGCTTAGTACAGGGCACCTACGAGCAGTACTTC
CDR3aa: CASSLVQGTYEQYF

abundance: few
d_gene: -
j_gene: TRBJ2-7
v_gene: TRBV9
CDR3nt: TGTGCCAGCAGCGTACATAGCCCCTCGCGGCAGGGTAACACTTACGAGCAGTACTTC
CDR3aa: CASSVHSPSRQGNTYEQYF

abundance: -
d_gene: -
j_gene: TRBJ1-5
v_gene: TRBV19
CDR3nt: TGTGCCAGTAATTCAATGGCAAGTCCTCAGCCCCAGCATTTT
CDR3aa: CASNSMASPQPQHF

abundance: -
d_gene: -
j_gene: TRBJ2-7
v_gene: TRBV11-2
CDR3nt: TGTGCCAGCAGCTTAGGAGGGGAAGGAAAGCAGTACTTC
CDR3aa: CASSLGGEGKQYF

abundance: -
d_gene: -
j_gene: TRBJ2-1
v_gene: TRBV7-8
CDR3nt: TGTGCCAGCAGCGTTGGGGGGGCGTACAATGAGCAGTTCTTC
CDR3aa: CASSVGGAYNEQFF

abundance: -
d_gene: -
j_gene: TRBJ1-2
v_gene: TRBV4-1
CDR3nt: TGCGCCAGCAGCCAAGATCCCCAGGGAGGCCTCTATGGCTACACCTTC
CDR3aa: CASSQDPQGGLYGYTF

abundance: -
d_gene: -
j_gene: TRBJ1-2
v_gene: TRBV7-8
CDR3nt: TGTGCCAGCAGCTTTCGCCGACTTAGGGACTACACCTTC
CDR3aa: CASSFRRLRDYTF

abundance: -
d_gene: -
j_gene: TRBJ1-2
v_gene: TRBV6-1
CDR3nt: TGTGCCAGCAGTGAATCTCGGGGGGGAGAGTATGGCTACACCTTC
CDR3aa: CASSESRGGEYGYTF

abundance: -
d_gene: -
j_gene: TRBJ2-7
v_gene: TRBV9
CDR3nt: TGTGCCAGCAGCGTAGGAACGGTCAACTACGAGCAGTACTTC
CDR3aa: CASSVGTVNYEQYF

abundance: -
d_gene: TRBD1
j_gene: TRBJ2-3
v_gene: TRBV28
CDR3nt: TGTGCCAGCAGTTCAGGGGGCGAAGATACGCAGTATTTT
CDR3aa: CASSSGGEDTQYF

abundance: -
d_gene: TRBD1
j_gene: TRBJ2-1
v_gene: TRBV7-2
CDR3nt: TGTGCCAGCAGTCCGGGACAGGGGGCCTTCAATGAGCAGTTCTTC
CDR3aa: CASSPGQGAFNEQFF

abundance: -
d_gene: TRBD2
j_gene: TRBJ2-7
v_gene: TRBV5-1
CDR3nt: TGCGCCAGCAGCCCGGGGACTAGCGGGAGCTCCTACGAGCAGTACTTC
CDR3aa: CASSPGTSGSSYEQYF

abundance: -
d_gene: TRBD1
j_gene: TRBJ2-4
v_gene: TRBV12-3/TRBV12-4
CDR3nt: TGTGCCAGCAGAAGACAGGGGAACATTCAGTACTTC
CDR3aa: CASRRQGNIQYF

abundance: -
d_gene: -
j_gene: TRBJ1-2
v_gene: TRBV7-9
CDR3nt: TGTGCCAGCAGCTTAGTGGAGGGCTACACCTTC
CDR3aa: CASSLVEGYTF

abundance: -
d_gene: TRBD2
j_gene: TRBJ2-1
v_gene: TRBV6-5
CDR3nt: TGTGCCAGCAGTTACTCACATAGCGGGGAGACGAATGAGCAGTTCTTC
CDR3aa: CASSYSHSGETNEQFF

abundance: -
d_gene: TRBD2
j_gene: TRBJ2-7
v_gene: TRBV7-2
CDR3nt: TGTGCCAGCAGCTGGATCGTAGCGGGCGAGCAGTACTTC
CDR3aa: CASSWIVAGEQYF

abundance: -
d_gene: TRBD1
j_gene: TRBJ2-1
v_gene: TRBV28
CDR3nt: TGTGCCAGCAGTTTAGGGGGACAGGGGGTGATGGAGCAGTTCTTC
CDR3aa: CASSLGGQGVMEQFF

abundance: -
d_gene: TRBD2
j_gene: TRBJ2-3
v_gene: TRBV6-6
CDR3nt: TGTGCCAGCCTTAGGACTAGCGGAAACACAGATACGCAGTATTTT
CDR3aa: CASLRTSGNTDTQYF

abundance: -
d_gene: -
j_gene: TRBJ2-3
v_gene: TRBV5-1
CDR3nt: TGCGCCAGCAGCGACCCCGGGCTCACAGATACGCAGTATTTT
CDR3aa: CASSDPGLTDTQYF

abundance: few
d_gene: -
j_gene: TRBJ2-2
v_gene: TRBV10-3
CDR3nt: TGTGCCATCGGAACAGTTACCGGGGAGCTGTTTTTT
CDR3aa: CAIGTVTGELFF

abundance: -
d_gene: TRBD1
j_gene: TRBJ1-2
v_gene: TRBV7-9
CDR3nt: TGTGCCAGCAGCCGACAGGGGACGTATGGCTACACCTTC
CDR3aa: CASSRQGTYGYTF

abundance: -
d_gene: -
j_gene: TRBJ2-3
v_gene: TRBV2
CDR3nt: TGTGCCAGCAGTCTTAGGGGGGGAGGCACAGATACGCAGTATTTT
CDR3aa: CASSLRGGGTDTQYF

abundance: -
d_gene: -
j_gene: TRBJ1-5
v_gene: TRBV7-3
CDR3nt: TGTGCCAGCAGCTCCAGACAGGTAAGGCATTTT
CDR3aa: CASSSRQVRHF

abundance: -
d_gene: TRBD2
j_gene: TRBJ2-7
v_gene: TRBV6-6
CDR3nt: TGTGCCAGCAAGTCCGGCGGGGGGGCTACCTACGAGCAGTACTTC
CDR3aa: CASKSGGGATYEQYF

abundance: once
d_gene: TRBD2
j_gene: TRBJ2-5
v_gene: TRBV27
CDR3nt: TGTGCCAGCCGAACGGGACTAGCGGGAGAGACCCAGTACTTC
CDR3aa: CASRTGLAGETQYF

abundance: large
d_gene: -
j_gene: TRBJ1-3
v_gene: TRBV5-6
CDR3nt: TGTGCCAGTGGTCCCCAGGGGATGGGAAACACCATATATTTT
CDR3aa: CASGPQGMGNTIYF

abundance: few
d_gene: -
j_gene: TRBJ1-5
v_gene: TRBV28
CDR3nt: TGTGCCAGCAGTCACGGGGGGAATCAGCCCCAGCATTTT
CDR3aa: CASSHGGNQPQHF

abundance: -
d_gene: -
j_gene: TRBJ1-4
v_gene: TRBV18
CDR3nt: TGTGCCAGCTCACTACAGCCAGGGGCCGGCGCAACTAATGAAAAACTGTTTTTT
CDR3aa: CASSLQPGAGATNEKLFF

abundance: -
d_gene: -
j_gene: TRBJ1-2
v_gene: TRBV4-1
CDR3nt: TGCGCCAGCAGCCAAGATCCCCAGGGAGGCCTCTATGACTACACCTTC
CDR3aa: CASSQDPQGGLYDYTF

abundance: once
d_gene: -
j_gene: TRBJ1-3
v_gene: TRBV9
CDR3nt: TGTGCCAGCAGCGAAGAACCGAACTCTGGAAACACCATATATTTT
CDR3aa: CASSEEPNSGNTIYF

abundance: -
d_gene: TRBD1
j_gene: TRBJ1-5
v_gene: TRBV5-4
CDR3nt: TGTGCCAGCAGCCGCGACAGGGAAAGGGGTCAGCCCCAGCATTTT
CDR3aa: CASSRDRERGQPQHF

abundance: -
d_gene: -
j_gene: TRBJ1-6
v_gene: TRBV4-3
CDR3nt: TGCGCCAGCAGCCAAGATTCAGGGATCAATTCACCCCTCCACTTT
CDR3aa: CASSQDSGINSPLHF

abundance: -
d_gene: TRBD1
j_gene: TRBJ2-1
v_gene: TRBV7-9
CDR3nt: TGTGCCAGCAGCTTCGAGGGACAGGGAGGAAATGAGCAGTTCTTC
CDR3aa: CASSFEGQGGNEQFF

abundance: -
d_gene: -
j_gene: TRBJ2-5
v_gene: TRBV10-1
CDR3nt: TGCGCCAGCAGGTCCCAAAGATCACGGGAAATCGAAGAGACCCAGTACTTC
CDR3aa: CASRSQRSREIEETQYF

abundance: -
d_gene: -
j_gene: TRBJ2-5
v_gene: TRBV7-6
CDR3nt: TGTGCCAGCAGCCGCCCCCCTGGGACCCAGTACTTC
CDR3aa: CASSRPPGTQYF